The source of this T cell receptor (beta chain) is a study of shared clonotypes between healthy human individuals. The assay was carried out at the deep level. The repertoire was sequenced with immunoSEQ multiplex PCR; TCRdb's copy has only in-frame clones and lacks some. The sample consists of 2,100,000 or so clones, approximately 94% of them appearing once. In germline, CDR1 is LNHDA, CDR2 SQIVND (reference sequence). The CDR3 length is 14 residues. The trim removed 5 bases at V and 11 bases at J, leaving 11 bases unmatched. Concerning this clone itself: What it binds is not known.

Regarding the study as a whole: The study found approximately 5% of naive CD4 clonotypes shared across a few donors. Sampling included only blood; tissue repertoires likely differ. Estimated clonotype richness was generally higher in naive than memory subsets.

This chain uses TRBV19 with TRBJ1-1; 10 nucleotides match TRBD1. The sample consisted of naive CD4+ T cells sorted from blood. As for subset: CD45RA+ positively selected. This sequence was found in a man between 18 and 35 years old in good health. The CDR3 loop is CASSQRQGARRAFF. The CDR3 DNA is TGTGCCAGTAGTCAGAGACAGGGGGCGCGGAGGGCTTTCTTT.